A selection of T cell receptor beta chains follows, all from one sample in a study of blood T cell repertoires in COVID-19. Libraries were prepared by immunoSEQ multiplex PCR; TCRdb keeps only in-frame clonotypes and omits some of them. Of approximately 100,000 clones listed, 70% to 90% are singletons. The material sequenced was peripheral blood. The receptors come from a woman aged 55 to 70 with acute or convalescent COVID-19. The CDR3 runs from the conserved cysteine through the conserved F or W. Fields, in order: D gene, clone size, V gene, J gene, CDR3 DNA, CDR3 protein. D genes are given only for firm matches. Clone size is shown for a subset of rows, as once, few, many or a class of expanded clone.

D: TRBD1
size: NA
V: TRBV28
J: TRBJ1-2
DNA: TGTGCCAGCAGTTCCCCGTCGACAGGGGGCAACTATGGCTACACCTTC
CDR3: CASSSPSTGGNYGYTF

D: TRBD1
size: NA
V: TRBV11-2
J: TRBJ2-1
DNA: TGTGCCAGCAGCTTCGGGACAGGTGCATACAATGAGCAGTTCTTC
CDR3: CASSFGTGAYNEQFF

D: TRBD1
size: NA
V: TRBV5-1
J: TRBJ1-4
DNA: TGCGCCAGCAGCTTGTCGGGACAGCCTGAAAAACTGTTTTTT
CDR3: CASSLSGQPEKLFF

D: NA
size: few
V: TRBV5-1
J: TRBJ2-5
DNA: TGCGCCAGCAGCTTGGGGACAGAAGAGACCCAGTACTTC
CDR3: CASSLGTEETQYF

D: NA
size: NA
V: TRBV11-3
J: TRBJ2-3
DNA: TGTGCCAGCAGCCCCGGAGGGACTTTCACAGATACGCAGTATTTT
CDR3: CASSPGGTFTDTQYF

D: TRBD1
size: NA
V: TRBV19
J: TRBJ1-1
DNA: TGTGCCAGTAGAATAGGACAGGGGCCCACTGAAGCTTTCTTT
CDR3: CASRIGQGPTEAFF

D: NA
size: NA
V: TRBV28
J: TRBJ2-3
DNA: TGTGCCAGCAGTTTTCCCGGCACTGGGGAGGATACGCAGTATTTT
CDR3: CASSFPGTGEDTQYF

D: TRBD2
size: NA
V: TRBV7-3
J: TRBJ2-1
DNA: TGTGCCAGCAGCTTAAGCCCTATAGCGGGAATGGGCGGGAATGAGCAGTTCTTC
CDR3: CASSLSPIAGMGGNEQFF

D: NA
size: NA
V: TRBV15
J: TRBJ2-7
DNA: TGTGCCACCAGCGAACTAGTGTCCTCCTACGAGCAGTACTTC
CDR3: CATSELVSSYEQYF

D: NA
size: NA
V: TRBV3-1/TRBV3-2
J: TRBJ2-1
DNA: TGTGCCAGCAGCCACCGACAGCCCAGCTCCTACAATGAGCAGTTCTTC
CDR3: CASSHRQPSSYNEQFF

D: TRBD1
size: NA
V: TRBV7-9
J: TRBJ1-3
DNA: TGTGCCATCGACAGGGGAAGAGGAAACACCATATATTTT
CDR3: CAIDRGRGNTIYF

D: NA
size: NA
V: TRBV20-1
J: TRBJ2-2
DNA: TGCAGTGCTATTGACACACGAATCACCGGGGAGCTGTTTTTT
CDR3: CSAIDTRITGELFF

D: NA
size: NA
V: TRBV6-5
J: TRBJ2-5
DNA: TGTGCCAGCACTCCCTGGCGGAAGGACCAAGAGACCCAGTACTTC
CDR3: CASTPWRKDQETQYF

D: TRBD2
size: NA
V: TRBV4-2
J: TRBJ2-7
DNA: TGTGCCAGCAGCCATGCTAGCGGCTCCTACGAGCAGTACTTC
CDR3: CASSHASGSYEQYF

D: NA
size: NA
V: TRBV9
J: TRBJ2-1
DNA: TGTGCCAGCAGCGTAGATTGGACAGCCTACAATGAGCAGTTCTTC
CDR3: CASSVDWTAYNEQFF

D: TRBD2
size: NA
V: TRBV6-5
J: TRBJ2-7
DNA: TGTGCCAGCAGTTACTCGACTAGCGGGACTCCTCTGGAGCAGTACTTC
CDR3: CASSYSTSGTPLEQYF

D: TRBD1
size: NA
V: TRBV5-1
J: TRBJ1-4
DNA: TGCGCCAGCAGCCCAGGGGGGTTTGATGAAAAACTGTTTTTT
CDR3: CASSPGGFDEKLFF

D: NA
size: NA
V: TRBV12-3/TRBV12-4
J: TRBJ2-1
DNA: TGTGCCAGCAGGCCAGGACTGGGATCGGAGCAGTTCTTC
CDR3: CASRPGLGSEQFF

D: TRBD1
size: NA
V: TRBV28
J: TRBJ1-4
DNA: TGTGCCAGCAGTTGGGACAGGGTGAATGAAAAACTGTTTTTT
CDR3: CASSWDRVNEKLFF

D: TRBD2
size: NA
V: TRBV11-3
J: TRBJ2-2
DNA: TGTGCCAGCAGCTTAGGCTTCGGGAGGCCGACTAACACCGGGGAGCTGTTTTTT
CDR3: CASSLGFGRPTNTGELFF

D: NA
size: NA
V: TRBV15
J: TRBJ1-5
DNA: TGTGCCACCAGCAGAGATCCTGGCAAACAGCCCCAGCATTTT
CDR3: CATSRDPGKQPQHF

D: NA
size: NA
V: TRBV18
J: TRBJ1-3
DNA: TGTGCCAGCTCACCGAGCTCTGGAAACACCATATATTTT
CDR3: CASSPSSGNTIYF

D: NA
size: once
V: TRBV4-2
J: TRBJ2-5
DNA: TGTGCCAGCCGCCCCCCAATAGAGACCCAGTACTTC
CDR3: CASRPPIETQYF

D: TRBD2
size: NA
V: TRBV28
J: TRBJ2-7
DNA: TGTGCCAGCAGTACTCACGGACTAGCGGGAGATTACGAGCAGTACTTC
CDR3: CASSTHGLAGDYEQYF

D: NA
size: NA
V: TRBV28
J: TRBJ1-2
DNA: TGTGCCAGCAGACCCATGGGGGGGGACATAACCTTC
CDR3: CASRPMGGDITF

D: NA
size: NA
V: TRBV27
J: TRBJ1-6
DNA: TGTGCCAGCACGTTAGCTTCCGGGGGAAATTCACCCCTCCACTTT
CDR3: CASTLASGGNSPLHF

D: NA
size: NA
V: TRBV2
J: TRBJ1-2
DNA: TGTGCCAGCAGTGAAAGAGGGGGCTATGGCTACACCTTC
CDR3: CASSERGGYGYTF

D: TRBD1
size: NA
V: TRBV5-5
J: TRBJ1-4
DNA: TGTGCCAGCAGCTTATATCTAGGGACAGGGGGGGAAAAACTGTTTTTT
CDR3: CASSLYLGTGGEKLFF

D: NA
size: NA
V: TRBV2
J: TRBJ1-5
DNA: TGTGCCGGGGGGACGGCCGGGCCCCAGCATTTT
CDR3: CAGGTAGPQHF

D: NA
size: NA
V: TRBV4-1
J: TRBJ1-5
DNA: TGCGCCAGCAGCCAAGTTAATGCGGGGGGGTCTCGGCCCCAGCATTTT
CDR3: CASSQVNAGGSRPQHF

D: NA
size: NA
V: TRBV28
J: TRBJ1-2
DNA: TGTGCCAGCAGTTTTAGTAACTATGGCTACACCTTC
CDR3: CASSFSNYGYTF

D: NA
size: NA
V: TRBV7-3
J: TRBJ1-1
DNA: TGTGCCAGCAGCTTAGGGGGCGCGAACACTGAAGCTTTCTTT
CDR3: CASSLGGANTEAFF

D: NA
size: NA
V: TRBV28
J: TRBJ2-2
DNA: TGTGCCAGCAGTTTTTCCCCTAAATCGAACACCGGGGAGCTGTTTTTT
CDR3: CASSFSPKSNTGELFF

D: NA
size: NA
V: TRBV19
J: TRBJ1-2
DNA: TGTGCCAGTAGCCTGGGACGCGCACTGAGCGGGGGAGGCTACACCTTC
CDR3: CASSLGRALSGGGYTF

D: NA
size: NA
V: TRBV4-2
J: TRBJ1-1
DNA: TGTGCCAGCAGCCAAGATTACGGGGTGAACACTGAAGCTTTCTTT
CDR3: CASSQDYGVNTEAFF

D: TRBD1
size: NA
V: TRBV6-5
J: TRBJ2-1
DNA: TGTGCCAGCAGTTACGCGGGACAGGGGGGCAATGAGCAGTTCTTC
CDR3: CASSYAGQGGNEQFF

D: NA
size: NA
V: TRBV6-5
J: TRBJ1-2
DNA: TGTGCCAGCAGTAGAGCGCCTTACTATGGCTACACCTTC
CDR3: CASSRAPYYGYTF

D: NA
size: few
V: TRBV6-5
J: TRBJ1-1
DNA: TGTGCCAGCGGGTTCAGGGGTTCTGAAGCTTTCTTT
CDR3: CASGFRGSEAFF

D: TRBD2
size: NA
V: TRBV28
J: TRBJ2-1
DNA: TGTGCCAGCAGTAGCGGCGGGGGGGGCCGCGTTGAGCAGTTCTTC
CDR3: CASSSGGGGRVEQFF

D: NA
size: NA
V: TRBV11-2
J: TRBJ1-3
DNA: TGTGCCAGCAGCTTCTACAGCTCTGGAAACACCATATATTTT
CDR3: CASSFYSSGNTIYF

D: NA
size: NA
V: TRBV6-2/TRBV6-3
J: TRBJ2-7
DNA: TGTGCCAGCAGTTACGGGGAGCCAGGGAGGATCGAGCAGTACTTC
CDR3: CASSYGEPGRIEQYF

D: TRBD1
size: NA
V: TRBV19
J: TRBJ2-7
DNA: TGTGCCAGTAGTACCGGGACAGGGTTATACGAGCAGTACTTC
CDR3: CASSTGTGLYEQYF

D: TRBD2
size: NA
V: TRBV6-5
J: TRBJ2-1
DNA: TGTGCCACCACTCCGGGGGGTAGCGGGACTAATGAGCAGTTCTTC
CDR3: CATTPGGSGTNEQFF

D: TRBD1
size: NA
V: TRBV19
J: TRBJ1-5
DNA: TGTGCCAGTAGTACCACAGGGGCGACGAATCAGCCCCAGCATTTT
CDR3: CASSTTGATNQPQHF

D: NA
size: NA
V: TRBV24-1
J: TRBJ2-1
DNA: TGTGCCACCAGTAGAAGTGGGAGGAATGAGCAGTTCTTC
CDR3: CATSRSGRNEQFF

D: TRBD1
size: NA
V: TRBV28
J: TRBJ2-5
DNA: TGTGCCAGTGCGACAGGGGGTTTCCAAGAGACCCAGTACTTC
CDR3: CASATGGFQETQYF

D: NA
size: NA
V: TRBV6-5
J: TRBJ1-1
DNA: TGTGCCAGCCCCGCCGGGGAGAACACTGAAGCTTTCTTT
CDR3: CASPAGENTEAFF

D: NA
size: NA
V: TRBV28
J: TRBJ2-4
DNA: TGTGCCAGCAAAGAGGGATCGGGGAACATTCAGTACTTC
CDR3: CASKEGSGNIQYF

D: TRBD1
size: NA
V: TRBV6-5
J: TRBJ2-5
DNA: TGTGCCAGCAGTTACCCGGCAGGGGGGACCCAGTACTTC
CDR3: CASSYPAGGTQYF